These 13 T cell receptor beta chains were sequenced from one sample in a study of CD8 T cells in ankylosing spondylitis. From the 5' RACE reads, TCRdb called clonotypes with MiXCR, one entry per CDR3 protein. Of about 92,000 distinct CDR3 sequences detected, just under 9% appear once; the ten largest clones hold just over 5%. The sample taken for sequencing was blood, either unsorted or a sorted T cell fraction (not recorded which). These receptors came from a male donor with ankylosing spondylitis or in good health (not recorded which).

This clonotype occurred many times. This chain links TRBV27 with TRBJ2-7; 9 positions agree with TRBD1. The trim removed 7 bases at V and 2 bases at J, leaving 9 bases unmatched. The germline V gene has CDR1 MNHEY and CDR2 SMNVEV (reference sequence). The CDR3 is made up of 15 amino acids. CDR3 DNA: TGTGCCAGCAACCCGTGGGGACAGGGACCCTACGAGCAGTACTTC. Protein sequence: CASNPWGQGPYEQYF.

At least ten counts were recorded for this clonotype. V is TRBV4-1 and J is TRBJ2-1; 10 bases are shared with TRBD1. The CDR3 consists of 16 residues. Germline CDR1 and CDR2: MGHRA and YSYEKL. The ends lost 1 base at V and 3 bases at J; junction bases unmatched: 3. CDR3: CASSQADRGIYNEQFF. The CDR3, as DNA: TGCGCCAGCAGCCAAGCGGACAGGGGGATCTACAATGAGCAGTTCTTC.

This clonotype was recorded many times. The chain has TRBV6-5 and TRBJ1-2; TRBD1 aligns across 8 bases. Germline trimming cut 2 bases from V and 7 bases from J; bases unmatched to any gene: 0. Looked up from germline, CDR1 is MNHEY and CDR2 is SVGAGI. The CDR3 length is 12 residues. CDR3 nucleotide sequence: TGTGCCAGCAGTTACGGGACAGGTGGCTACACCTTC. This encodes CASSYGTGGYTF.

The sample holds many counts of this clonotype. One end of the junction is discordant with germline, which a read error may explain. The chain carries TRBV12-3 or TRBV12-4 and TRBJ1-2; tentatively, D is TRBD1 (5 bases). The length of the CDR3 is 12 residues. CDR3 residues: CASSLAGVPEQF. DNA of the CDR3: TGTGCCAGCAGTTTGGCGGGGGTCCCGGAACAATTC.

This clonotype was counted many times. The chain employs TRBV20-1 and TRBJ1-1; a possible D gene is TRBD1 (6 bases). V lost 4 bases and J 3 bases, leaving 12 bases between the germline ends. The CDR3 extends over 13 amino acids. CDR1 and CDR2 from the germline V gene are DFQATT and SNEGSKA (reference sequence). The CDR3 region has the DNA TGCAGTGCTACCGGGGGGGCGTACACTGAAGCTTTCTTT. This encodes CSATGGAYTEAFF.

The chain combines TRBV5-4 with TRBJ1-1; 9 bases map to TRBD1. Looked up from germline, CDR1 is SGHNT and CDR2 is YYREEE (reference sequence). The CDR3 runs 16 residues. The V gene end was trimmed by 3 bases and the J gene end by 3 bases; junction bases not matched to a gene: 9. For the CDR3, the DNA is TGTGCCAGCAGCTGGGGGACAGGGAAAGGGGACACTGAAGCTTTCTTT. This codes for CASSWGTGKGDTEAFF.

The chain joins TRBV7-2 to TRBJ2-7; 8 bases align to TRBD1. V shed 6 bases and J 3 bases; nucleotides not matched to a gene: 7. From germline, CDR1 is SGHTA and CDR2 FQGNSA. The CDR3 sequence is 14 residues long. This chain's CDR3 is CASRSRQGNYEQYF. CDR3 bases: TGTGCCAGCAGGTCGAGACAGGGGAACTACGAGCAGTACTTC.

This clonotype occurred many times. The chain is built from TRBV28 and TRBJ2-5; unclear D gene. The CDR3 is 15 amino acids. The germline CDR1 and CDR2 sequences are MDHEN and SYDVKM. The germline V and J ends were trimmed by 7 bases and 1 base, with 16 bases remaining between them. This chain's CDR3 is CASTPGSGFQETQYF. In nucleotides, the CDR3 is TGTGCCAGCACTCCTGGTTCTGGGTTCCAAGAGACCCAGTACTTC.

Worth noting for this clonotype: The junction departs from the called germline gene at one end, perhaps through a read error. The chain's CDR3 is CANSLGEMVDTAGNTIYF. DNA of the CDR3: TGTGCCAACAGCTTAGGAGAGATGGTCGACACCGCTGGAAACACCATATATTTT. The chain joins TRBV7-8 to TRBJ1-3; D is undetermined. The length of the CDR3 is 18 residues. CDR1 is SGHVS and CDR2 is FQNEAQ in the germline V gene.

At least ten counts were recorded for this clonotype. This chain connects TRBV20-1 to TRBJ1-5; maybe TRBD1 (6 bases). Deletions cut 3 bases from V and 6 bases from J, with 12 bases between. The CDR3 extends over 13 amino acids. Per the germline V gene, CDR1 is DFQATT and CDR2 is SNEGSKA (reference sequence). CDR3 DNA: TGCAGTGCTAGCAGGGGCATCACTCAGCCCCAGCATTTT. Its protein product is CSASRGITQPQHF.

This clonotype came up many times. The V and J genes are TRBV6-1 and TRBJ2-7; TRBD1 matches 11 bases. Trimming cost V 6 bases and J 3 bases; bases outside gene matches: 4. Looked up from germline, CDR1 is MNHNS and CDR2 is SASEGT. The CDR3 is 14 residues long. In DNA, the CDR3 is TGTGCCAGCAGGGCCGGGACAGGGGGCTACGAGCAGTACTTC. It codes for CASRAGTGGYEQYF.

This rearrangement joins TRBV5-1 to TRBJ2-1; 8 positions match TRBD2. V was pared by 1 base and J by 0 bases, with 6 bases of the junction left unmatched. Germline CDR1 reads SGHRS; CDR2 reads YFSETQ. The CDR3 covers 17 residues. The CDR3 sequence: CASSLLPSGFSYNEQFF. The CDR3 DNA reads TGCGCCAGCAGCTTGCTTCCTAGCGGGTTCTCCTACAATGAGCAGTTCTTC.

This clonotype was counted many times. CDR3 sequence: CASSESYNEQFF. CDR3 in DNA: TGCGCCAGCAGTGAATCTTACAATGAGCAGTTCTTC. The chain links TRBV10-2 to TRBJ2-1; D is uncertain. The CDR3 is 12 amino acids. Germline V gives CDR1 WSHSY, CDR2 SAAADI. The V and J ends lost 3 bases and 4 bases respectively, with 4 bases between them.